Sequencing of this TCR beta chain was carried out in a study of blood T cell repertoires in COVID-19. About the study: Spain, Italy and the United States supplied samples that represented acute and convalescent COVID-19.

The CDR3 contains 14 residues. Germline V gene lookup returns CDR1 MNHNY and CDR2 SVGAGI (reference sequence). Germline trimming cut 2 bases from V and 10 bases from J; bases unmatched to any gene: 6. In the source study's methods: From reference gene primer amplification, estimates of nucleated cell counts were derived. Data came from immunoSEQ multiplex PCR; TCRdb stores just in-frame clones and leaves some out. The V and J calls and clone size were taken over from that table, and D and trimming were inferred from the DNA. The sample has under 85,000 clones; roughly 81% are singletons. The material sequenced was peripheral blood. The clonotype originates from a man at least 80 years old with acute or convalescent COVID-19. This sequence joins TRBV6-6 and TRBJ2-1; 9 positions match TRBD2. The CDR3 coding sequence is TGTGCCAGCAGTTACATCAGCGGGAGGCCCGAGCAGTTCTTC. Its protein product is CASSYISGRPEQFF.